These 28 T cell receptor beta chains share one sample of origin, sequenced in a study of sequential checkpoint blockade in melanoma. As for treatment: randomized to nivolumab then ipilimumab (arm A) or the reverse (arm B). Repertoires were generated with immunoSEQ multiplex PCR, while TCRdb's copy carries only in-frame clones and drops some. Among about 13,000 clones listed, roughly three quarters were seen once. The material was CD8+ T cells sorted from blood (inferred from file names), obtained from a patient given nivolumab and ipilimumab in sequence. All receptors derive from a human patient with melanoma. Some clones in this sample may be carry-over from other donors' samples.

The rearrangement links TRBV4-2 to TRBJ2-3, with D perhaps matching TRBD1 (5 bases). Germline CDR1 reads LGHNA; CDR2 reads YNFKEQ. The V gene lost 3 bases and the J gene lost 3 bases, with 10 bases spanning the gap. The CDR3 has 14 residues. The CDR3 DNA is TGTGCCAGCAGCCAGCAGGGTACGACAGATACGCAGTATTTT. This translates into CASSQQGTTDTQYF.

CDR3 loop: CAISTGLSNQPQHF. In nucleotides, the CDR3 is TGTGCCATCAGCACAGGGTTGAGCAATCAGCCCCAGCATTTT. This chain connects TRBV10-3 to TRBJ1-5; D is possibly TRBD1 (6 bases). The CDR3 sequence is 14 residues long. The germline gives CDR1 ENHRY, CDR2 SYGVKD. With 6 bases removed from V and 1 base from J, the gap between germline ends came to 10 bases.

The V and J genes are TRBV7-8 and TRBJ2-4; TRBD1 is a possible D gene (6 bases). The CDR3 is made up of 15 amino acids. V lost 5 bases to trimming and J lost 8 bases, with 19 bases between them. Germline V gene data show CDR1 as SGHVS and CDR2 as FQNEAQ. The CDR3 reads CASSPPAGVRHIQYF. The CDR3 DNA sequence: TGTGCCAGCAGCCCCCCTGCAGGGGTTAGGCACATTCAGTACTTC.

V gene TRBV11-3 combines with J gene TRBJ2-2; perhaps TRBD1 as D (5 bases). Deletions cut 4 bases from V and 3 bases from J, with 6 bases between. There are 13 residues in the CDR3. Germline values: CDR1 SGHNT, CDR2 YENEEA. The CDR3 nucleotides are TGTGCCAGCAGCTCCAGGGACACCGGGGAGCTGTTTTTT. This sequence encodes CASSSRDTGELFF.

J is TRBJ1-1 and V is TRBV4-2; TRBD1 might be the D (5 bases). With 1 base removed from V and 4 bases from J, the gap between germline ends came to 13 bases. This CDR3 spans 15 amino acids. Per germline, CDR1 LGHNA and CDR2 YNFKEQ. The DNA of the CDR3 is TGTGCCAGCAGCCAAGCCGTCTTGGGGGGCACTGAAGCTTTCTTT. As protein: CASSQAVLGGTEAFF.

The chain carries TRBV28 and TRBJ2-1; no firm D call. The V end lost 5 bases, the J end lost 0 bases, and 5 bases lay between the germline ends. This CDR3 is built from 13 residues. CDR1 and CDR2 (germline): MDHEN, SYDVKM. For the CDR3, the DNA is TGTGCCAGCAGTCTAGACTCCTACAATGAGCAGTTCTTC. Translating gives CASSLDSYNEQFF.

J is TRBJ1-2 and V is TRBV6-6, with unresolved D. Trimming shortened V by 2 bases and J by 6 bases, and 10 bases separated the two germline ends. The CDR3 loop spans 13 amino acids. Germline loops: CDR1 MNHNY, CDR2 SVGAGI (reference sequence). Here the CDR3 DNA reads TGTGCCAGCAGTTACGGGCAGCTCAATGGCTACACCTTC. Encoded protein: CASSYGQLNGYTF.

The genes are TRBV4-3 and TRBJ2-7; TRBD2 might be the D (5 bases). The V gene lost 2 bases and the J gene lost 4 bases, with 15 bases spanning the gap. The germline V gene encodes CDR1 LGHNA and CDR2 YSLEER. This CDR3 comprises 15 residues. The CDR3 spells CASSQPGVPSYEQYF. The CDR3 DNA is TGCGCCAGCAGCCAACCCGGGGTACCTTCTTACGAGCAGTACTTC.

This rearrangement joins TRBV7-9 to TRBJ2-7, with 7 nucleotides matching TRBD1. The CDR3 covers 15 residues. CDR1 and CDR2 (germline): SEHNR, FQNEAQ (reference sequence). V dropped 5 bases and J dropped 6; count of bases not matched to a gene: 13. Here the CDR3 DNA reads TGTGCCAGCAGCCCCCCCCCGGGACAGTTGGGCGAGCAGTACTTC. Translation gives CASSPPPGQLGEQYF.

The chain combines TRBV4-1 with TRBJ2-5; 12 bases are shared with TRBD2. V lost 4 bases and J lost 2; bases outside the gene matches: 8. Looked up from germline, CDR1 is MGHRA and CDR2 is YSYEKL. The CDR3 extends over 17 amino acids. The CDR3 spells CASSPGLAGLLQETQYF. CDR3 nucleotides: TGCGCCAGCAGCCCTGGACTAGCGGGGCTCCTTCAAGAGACCCAGTACTTC.

By its share, this clone is medium-sized (0.01 to 0.1%). The chain recombines TRBV5-1 with TRBJ2-1, with 9 bases fitting TRBD2. Per germline, CDR1 SGHRS and CDR2 YFSETQ. V shed 1 base, J shed 5 bases, and the junction held 4 bases outside the gene matches. The CDR3 covers 15 residues. DNA of the CDR3: TGCGCCAGCAGCTTGAGCGGGGGGAACCACAATGAGCAGTTCTTC. It codes for CASSLSGGNHNEQFF.

This clone is a singleton in its sample. This chain connects TRBV28 to TRBJ1-5; TRBD1 aligns across 7 bases. Germline V gene lookup returns CDR1 MDHEN and CDR2 SYDVKM. This CDR3 contains 15 residues. J lost 4 bases, V lost 2 bases, and 5 bases had no gene match. The CDR3 DNA follows: TGTGCCAGCAGTTTACTCCAGGGGGGAAATCAGCCCCAGCATTTT. Its translation: CASSLLQGGNQPQHF.

The genes are TRBV4-1 and TRBJ2-3; no clear D gene. CDR3 size: 13 residues. Germline CDR1 and CDR2: MGHRA and YSYEKL. Trimming pared 1 base from V and 6 bases from J, leaving 8 bases between. The CDR3 spells CASSQVPGDTQYF. CDR3 nucleotide sequence: TGCGCCAGCAGCCAAGTCCCCGGGGATACGCAGTATTTT.

The rearrangement joins TRBV19 to TRBJ2-3; TRBD1 aligns across 7 bases. This CDR3 region has 16 residues. J was trimmed by 2 bases and V by 5 bases; bases with no gene match: 10. Germline-derived CDR1 and CDR2 are LNHDA and SQIVND (reference sequence). In DNA, the CDR3 is TGTGCCAGTAGTTGGAGACAGGGTGAGATCACAGATACGCAGTATTTT. Its protein product is CASSWRQGEITDTQYF.

Remarks on this clone: Within the sample, other DNA sequences also encode this same CDR3. The CDR3 nucleotides are TGCGCCAGCAGCCAAGAAACTTTAGCGGATACGCAGTATTTT. Amino acids: CASSQETLADTQYF. This sequence joins TRBV4-1 and TRBJ2-3; TRBD2 might be the D (5 bases). The CDR3 has 14 amino acids. Per germline, CDR1 MGHRA and CDR2 YSYEKL. Trimming took 0 bases from V and 6 from J, leaving 10 bases between them.

The chain carries TRBV5-4 and TRBJ2-5; 9 positions match TRBD2. Germline loops: CDR1 SGHNT, CDR2 YYREEE (reference sequence). This CDR3 has 16 residues. V dropped 2 bases and J dropped 1; count of bases not matched to a gene: 6. Here the CDR3 DNA reads TGTGCCAGCAGCTTTAAGGTAGCGGGGGCCCAAGAGACCCAGTACTTC. Amino acids: CASSFKVAGAQETQYF.

This chain uses TRBV7-6 with TRBJ1-5, with TRBD1 matching over 7 bases. The CDR3 length is 15 residues. Per the germline V gene, CDR1 is SGHVS and CDR2 is FNYEAQ. J gave up 5 bases and V 5 bases, and 9 bases lay outside the gene matches. The CDR3 DNA reads as TGTGCCAGCAGCCTCAGGGGGAGTCCCGATCAGCCCCAGCATTTT. Its protein product is CASSLRGSPDQPQHF.

The chain carries TRBV4-3 and TRBJ1-6, with D unresolved. The CDR3 is 16 amino acids. Trimming left V 3 bases short and J 7 bases short, with 16 bases between. Germline CDR1 is LGHNA and CDR2 is YSLEER. As DNA, the CDR3 is TGCGCCAGCAGCCAGTTTGAACGGGTTGGAAATTCACCCCTCCACTTT. Translation gives CASSQFERVGNSPLHF.

The rearrangement joins TRBV2 to TRBJ2-7; D possibly corresponds to TRBD1 (6 bases). Germline CDR1 SNHLY, CDR2 FYNNEI. V gave up 1 base and J gave up 5 bases, with 12 bases separating them. The CDR3 totals 14 residues. The CDR3 nucleotides read TGTGCCAGCAGTGAAGGGACAGAAAGGGACGAGCAGTACTTC. Its translation is CASSEGTERDEQYF. The full variable domain, completed using reference TRBV2 and TRBJ2-7, is EPEVTQTPSHQVTQMGQEVILRCVPISNHLYFYWYRQILGQKVEFLVSFYNNEISEKSEIFDDQFSVERPDGSNFTLKIRSTKLEDSAMYFCASSEGTERDEQYFGPGTRLTVT.

J is TRBJ1-2 and V is TRBV4-3; 9 nucleotides match TRBD1. The ends lost 0 bases at V and 8 bases at J; junction bases unmatched: 7. Germline lookup yields CDR1 LGHNA and CDR2 YSLEER. The CDR3 length is 15 residues. The CDR3 here is CASSQDRTGAAGYTF. The DNA for the CDR3 is TGCGCCAGCAGCCAAGATCGGACAGGGGCAGCAGGCTACACCTTC.

The chain couples TRBV9 to TRBJ2-1, with a possible D match to TRBD2 (6 bases). There are 16 residues in the CDR3. V was clipped by 4 bases and J by 0 bases, with 14 bases between them. Germline CDR1 and CDR2: SGDLS and YYNGEE. This CDR3 is CASSPAGTLSYNEQFF. In nucleotides, the CDR3 is TGTGCCAGCAGCCCCGCCGGGACTCTCTCCTACAATGAGCAGTTCTTC.

The chain has TRBV10-3 and TRBJ2-7, with 7 bases fitting TRBD1. Germline-derived CDR1 and CDR2 are ENHRY and SYGVKD. This CDR3 has 17 amino acids. V was pared by 4 bases and J by 0 bases, with 12 bases of the junction left unmatched. As DNA, the CDR3 is TGTGCCATCAGTGCCCCGGGACAGCCTCCCCTCTCCTACGAGCAGTACTTC. This sequence encodes CAISAPGQPPLSYEQYF.

The chain uses TRBV6-6 and TRBJ2-5; D not certain. Per the germline V gene, CDR1 is MNHNY and CDR2 is SVGAGI (reference sequence). The ends were cut back, 6 bases at V and 4 bases at J, with 6 bases in the middle. This CDR3 has 11 amino acids. This chain's CDR3 is CASRFSETQYF. The CDR3 region has the DNA TGTGCCAGCAGATTCTCAGAGACCCAGTACTTC.

The gene calls are TRBV6-1 and TRBJ2-1; 7 bases map to TRBD2. Germline-derived CDR1 and CDR2 are MNHNS and SASEGT. V shed 3 bases, J shed 0 bases, and the junction held 5 bases outside the gene matches. The CDR3 runs 16 residues. The CDR3 DNA follows: TGTGCCAGCAGTGAGGGAGCGGGGAGCTCCTACAATGAGCAGTTCTTC. Translated: CASSEGAGSSYNEQFF.

The genes are TRBV21-1 and TRBJ2-5; TRBD2 is the table's D call and was not checked against the DNA. TRBV21-1 constitutes a pseudogene. CDR3 length: 17 amino acids. This CDR3 reads CASAIPGHRRGQETQYF. The CDR3 DNA sequence: TGTGCCAGCGCCATCCCCGGGCATCGGAGGGGCCAAGAGACCCAGTACTTC.

Written as DNA, the CDR3 is TGTGCCAGCAGCTTATTTGGGACAGGGGAGTTCCTTGGTCAGCCCCAGCATTTT. Translation gives CASSLFGTGEFLGQPQHF. The chain carries TRBV7-8 and TRBJ1-5; 10 positions agree with TRBD1. CDR3 length: 18 residues. V was pared by 2 bases and J by 6 bases, with 13 bases of the junction left unmatched. Germline V CDR1 and CDR2: SGHVS, FQNEAQ. The complete variable domain, with remaining parts taken from reference TRBV7-8 and TRBJ1-5, reads GAGVSQSPRYKVAKRGQDVALRCDPISGHVSLFWYQQALGQGPEFLTYFQNEAQLDKSGLPSDRFFAERPEGSVSTLKIQRTQQEDSAVYLCASSLFGTGEFLGQPQHFGDGTRLSIL.

The V and J genes are TRBV13 and TRBJ2-7; 7 bases line up with TRBD1. The CDR3 has 14 residues. Per germline, CDR1 PRHDT and CDR2 FYEKMQ (reference sequence). After removal of 5 bases from V and 0 bases from J, the junction contained 4 bases not matched to a gene. Written as DNA, the CDR3 is TGTGCCAGCAGCCAGGGGGACGTCTCCTACGAGCAGTACTTC. Encoded protein: CASSQGDVSYEQYF.

The rearrangement links TRBV5-8 to TRBJ2-5; D unclear. V was cut by 9 bases and J by 0 bases, with 9 bases left in between. This CDR3 has 12 residues. CDR1 and CDR2 from the germline V gene are SGHTS and YDEGEE. The CDR3 region has the DNA TGTGCCATCGGCCGGGACCAAGAGACCCAGTACTTC. Its translation is CAIGRDQETQYF.